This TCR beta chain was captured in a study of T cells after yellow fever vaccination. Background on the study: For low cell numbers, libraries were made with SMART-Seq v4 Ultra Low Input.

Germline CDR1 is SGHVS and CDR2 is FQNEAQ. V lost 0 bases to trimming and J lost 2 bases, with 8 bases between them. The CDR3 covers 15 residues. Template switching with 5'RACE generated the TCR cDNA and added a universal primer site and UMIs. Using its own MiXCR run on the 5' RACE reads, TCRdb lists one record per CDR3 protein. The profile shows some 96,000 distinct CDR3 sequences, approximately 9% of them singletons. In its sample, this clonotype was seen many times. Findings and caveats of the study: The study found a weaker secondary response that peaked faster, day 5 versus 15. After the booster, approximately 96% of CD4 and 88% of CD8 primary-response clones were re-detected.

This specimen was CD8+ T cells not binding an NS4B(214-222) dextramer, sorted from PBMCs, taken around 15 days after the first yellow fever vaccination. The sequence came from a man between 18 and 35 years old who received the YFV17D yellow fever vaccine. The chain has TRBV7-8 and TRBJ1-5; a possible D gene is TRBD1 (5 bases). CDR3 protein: CASSLALGGNQPQHF. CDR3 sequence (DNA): TGTGCCAGCAGCTTAGCGCTGGGGGGCAATCAGCCCCAGCATTTT.